Listed below are T cell receptor beta chains from one sample, sequenced in a study of Ad26.COV2.S vaccination and SARS-CoV-2 variants. This table comes from immunoSEQ multiplex PCR, and its TCRdb copy is limited to in-frame clones, with some not included. The sample records about 400,000 clones, roughly 90% being singletons. This specimen consisted of peripheral blood, obtained in a trial of Ad26.COV2.S vaccine versus placebo. Every receptor here comes from a person between 18 and 65 years old who received the Ad26.COV2.S COVID-19 vaccine or a placebo. Both conserved end residues are trimmed from each CDR3.

ASSWTSGGELF	TRBJ2-2	11	TRBV2
AIRDRVSNTEAF	TRBJ1-1	12	TRBV10-3
AWIRLEAF	TRBJ1-1	8	TRBV30
ASPRGFPSNTGELF	TRBJ2-2	14	TRBV18
ASHNELGSGYEQY	TRBJ2-7	13	TRBV10-2
ASSTSGTGSGEQF	TRBJ2-1	13	TRBV7-9
ASSLGSGRPRSYEQY	TRBJ2-7	15	TRBV28
ASSEFQGTDTQY	TRBJ2-3	12	TRBV25-1
ASSLEGMAPEQY	TRBJ2-7	12	TRBV11-2
ASSLPQGNTEAF	TRBJ1-1	12	TRBV28
ASSFSTGGGLYSNQPQH	TRBJ1-5	17	TRBV28
ASSPPGVQPQH	TRBJ1-5	11	TRBV18
ASSLGASSYNEQF	TRBJ2-1	13	TRBV7-2
ASSDGYNQPQH	TRBJ1-5	11	TRBV12-3/TRBV12-4
ASSGGDRYNEQF	TRBJ2-1	12	TRBV5-1
ASNRDTGELF	TRBJ2-2	10	TRBV19
ASSPPGGNTIY	TRBJ1-3	11	TRBV11-2
ASAPGLGDYEQY	TRBJ2-7	12	TRBV28
ASNFDKNQPQH	TRBJ1-5	11	TRBV19
ASSRTGRARTEAF	TRBJ1-1	13	TRBV4-1
ASSGPSRGNEQF	TRBJ2-1	12	TRBV2
ASSHNTGQGGTIY	TRBJ1-3	13	TRBV3-1/TRBV3-2
AWSPRGANVLT	TRBJ2-6	11	TRBV30
ASSLRGQNNYGYT	TRBJ1-2	13	TRBV7-8
ASSQLAGVPNEQF	TRBJ2-1	13	TRBV19
ASSQQGFGYT	TRBJ1-2	10	TRBV6-5
ASSQGIAGEKETQY	TRBJ2-5	14	TRBV4-3
ASSQGIGFGTEAF	TRBJ1-1	13	TRBV3-1/TRBV3-2
AWSVISAGELF	TRBJ2-2	11	TRBV30
ASSERQSLNTGELF	TRBJ2-2	14	TRBV6-1
ASTTRDRGYNEQF	TRBJ2-1	13	TRBV27
ASSVGTEYGYT	TRBJ1-2	11	TRBV12-3/TRBV12-4
ASSEAGTPNTEAF	TRBJ1-1	13	TRBV2
ASSPPGPYTGELF	TRBJ2-2	13	TRBV7-3
ATKASTDTQY	TRBJ2-3	10	TRBV5-6
ASSLTPGTSNSPLH	TRBJ1-6	14	TRBV7-8
ASSAETGSGEQY	TRBJ2-7	12	TRBV9
ATSDPGQDEKLF	TRBJ1-4	12	TRBV24-1
ASSLGGTSVDTQY	TRBJ2-3	13	TRBV11-3
ASSVTGNTEAF	TRBJ1-1	11	TRBV27
ASSFQGADTQY	TRBJ2-3	11	TRBV19
ASSEGSGNTIY	TRBJ1-3	11	TRBV6-1
ASSTGTVSGNTIY	TRBJ1-3	13	TRBV28
ATRQAGHEQETQY	TRBJ2-5	13	TRBV24-1
ATLEGSIYEQY	TRBJ2-7	11	TRBV10-3
ASSERMNTGELF	TRBJ2-2	12	TRBV9
ASSRAVGWGNEQF	TRBJ2-1	13	TRBV18
ASSYLGLAGGHEQY	TRBJ2-7	14	TRBV6-5
ATSTRGLGGTNEKLF	TRBJ1-4	15	TRBV15
ASSQDSQGAMTF	TRBJ1-1	12	TRBV4-3
ASSQGGRAYEQY	TRBJ2-7	12	TRBV3-1/TRBV3-2
ASSLIRLAGGGRSPYEQY	TRBJ2-7	18	TRBV27
SASVRSSGNTIY	TRBJ1-3	12	TRBV20-1
ASSPPEGRGYEQY	TRBJ2-7	13	TRBV7-9
ASKGGSNTGELF	TRBJ2-2	12	TRBV7-3